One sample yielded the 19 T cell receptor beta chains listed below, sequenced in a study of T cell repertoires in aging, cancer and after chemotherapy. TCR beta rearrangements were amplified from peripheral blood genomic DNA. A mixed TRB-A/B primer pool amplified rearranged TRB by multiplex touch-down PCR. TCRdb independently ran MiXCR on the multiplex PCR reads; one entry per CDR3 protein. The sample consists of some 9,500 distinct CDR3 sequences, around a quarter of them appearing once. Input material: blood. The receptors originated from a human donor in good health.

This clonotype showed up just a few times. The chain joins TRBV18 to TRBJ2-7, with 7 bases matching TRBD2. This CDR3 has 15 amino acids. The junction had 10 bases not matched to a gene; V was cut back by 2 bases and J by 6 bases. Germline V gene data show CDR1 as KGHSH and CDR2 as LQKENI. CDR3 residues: CASSPALAAKGEQYF. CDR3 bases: TGTGCCAGCTCACCAGCCCTAGCGGCGAAGGGCGAGCAGTACTTC.

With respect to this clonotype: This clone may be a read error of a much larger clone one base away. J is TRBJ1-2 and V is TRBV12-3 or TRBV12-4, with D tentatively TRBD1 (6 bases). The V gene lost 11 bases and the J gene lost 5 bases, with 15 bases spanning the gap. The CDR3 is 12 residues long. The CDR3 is CAGGGRVYGYTF. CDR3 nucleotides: TGTGCCGGAGGGGGAAGGGTTTATGGCTACACCTTC.

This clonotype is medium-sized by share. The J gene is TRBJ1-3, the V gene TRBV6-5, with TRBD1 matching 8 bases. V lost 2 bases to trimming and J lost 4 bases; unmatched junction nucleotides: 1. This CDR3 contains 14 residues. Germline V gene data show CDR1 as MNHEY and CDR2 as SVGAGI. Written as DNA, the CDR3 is TGTGCCAGCAGTTACGGACAGGGCGGAAACACCATATATTTT. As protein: CASSYGQGGNTIYF.

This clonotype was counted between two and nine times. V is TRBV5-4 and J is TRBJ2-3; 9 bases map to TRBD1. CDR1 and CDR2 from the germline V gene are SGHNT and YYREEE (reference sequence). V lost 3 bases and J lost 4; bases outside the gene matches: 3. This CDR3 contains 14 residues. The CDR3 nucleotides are TGTGCCAGCAGCTCGGGACAGGGCCCAGATACGCAGTATTTT. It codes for CASSSGQGPDTQYF.

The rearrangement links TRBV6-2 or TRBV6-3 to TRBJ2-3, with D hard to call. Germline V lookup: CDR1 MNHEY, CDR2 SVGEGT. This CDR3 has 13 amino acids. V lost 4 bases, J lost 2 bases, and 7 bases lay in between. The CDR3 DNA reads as TGTGCCAGCAGTTCCCCAGACACAGATACGCAGTATTTT. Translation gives CASSSPDTDTQYF.

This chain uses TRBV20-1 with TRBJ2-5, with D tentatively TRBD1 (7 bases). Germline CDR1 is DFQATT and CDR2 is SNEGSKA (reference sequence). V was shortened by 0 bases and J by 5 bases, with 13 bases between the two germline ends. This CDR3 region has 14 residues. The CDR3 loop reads CSAREGRGTETQYF. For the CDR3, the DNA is TGCAGTGCTAGAGAAGGCAGGGGGACTGAGACCCAGTACTTC.

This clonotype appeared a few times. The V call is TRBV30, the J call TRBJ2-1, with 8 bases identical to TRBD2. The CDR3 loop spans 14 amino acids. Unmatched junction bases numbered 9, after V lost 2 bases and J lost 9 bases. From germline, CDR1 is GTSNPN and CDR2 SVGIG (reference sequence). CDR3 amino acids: CAWSYGGVRGEQFF. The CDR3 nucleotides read TGTGCCTGGAGTTACGGGGGGGTTAGGGGTGAGCAGTTCTTC.

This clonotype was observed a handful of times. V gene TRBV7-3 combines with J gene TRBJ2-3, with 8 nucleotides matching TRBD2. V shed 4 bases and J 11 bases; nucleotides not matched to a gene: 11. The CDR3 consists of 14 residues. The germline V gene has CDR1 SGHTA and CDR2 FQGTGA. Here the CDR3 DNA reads TGTGCCAGCAGCTCCTCTCTAAGCGGGAGTCGGCAGTATTTT. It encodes CASSSSLSGSRQYF.

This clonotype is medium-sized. The CDR3 DNA reads TGTGCCAGCAGCCCCGTGACAGGGGACTACAACACTGAAGCTTTCTTT. Translation: CASSPVTGDYNTEAFF. The chain uses TRBV27 and TRBJ1-1; TRBD1 aligns across 8 bases. V lost 6 bases, J lost 2 bases, and 11 bases stayed unmatched. Germline V CDR1 and CDR2: MNHEY, SMNVEV (reference sequence). The CDR3 spans 16 residues.

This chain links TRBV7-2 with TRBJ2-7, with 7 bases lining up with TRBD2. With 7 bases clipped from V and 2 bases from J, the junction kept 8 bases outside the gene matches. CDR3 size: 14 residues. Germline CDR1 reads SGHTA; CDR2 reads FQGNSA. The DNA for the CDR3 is TGTGCCAGCACCCCCGGGAGGCCGCCCTACGAGCAGTACTTC. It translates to CASTPGRPPYEQYF.

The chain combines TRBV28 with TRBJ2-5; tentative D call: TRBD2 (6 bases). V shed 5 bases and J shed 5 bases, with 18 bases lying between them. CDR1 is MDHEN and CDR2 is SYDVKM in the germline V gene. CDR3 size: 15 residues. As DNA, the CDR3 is TGTGCCAGCAGTCCCTCCCAGGGACGGGGGGAGACCCAGTACTTC. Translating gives CASSPSQGRGETQYF.

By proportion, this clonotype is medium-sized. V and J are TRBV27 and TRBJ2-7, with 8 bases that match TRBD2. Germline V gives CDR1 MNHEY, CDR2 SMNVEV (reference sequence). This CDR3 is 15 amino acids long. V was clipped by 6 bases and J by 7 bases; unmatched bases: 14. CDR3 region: CASSPSPDSGTEQYF. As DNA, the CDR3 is TGTGCCAGCAGCCCCTCTCCGGATAGCGGGACAGAGCAGTACTTC.

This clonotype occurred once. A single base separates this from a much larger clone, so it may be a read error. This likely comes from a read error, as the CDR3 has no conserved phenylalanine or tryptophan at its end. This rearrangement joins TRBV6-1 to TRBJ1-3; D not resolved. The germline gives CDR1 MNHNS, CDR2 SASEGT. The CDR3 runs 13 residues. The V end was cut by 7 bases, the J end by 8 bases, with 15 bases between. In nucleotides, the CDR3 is TGTGCCAGCATCAGTGGGGTGGGATACACCATATATCTT. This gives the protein CASISGVGYTIYL.

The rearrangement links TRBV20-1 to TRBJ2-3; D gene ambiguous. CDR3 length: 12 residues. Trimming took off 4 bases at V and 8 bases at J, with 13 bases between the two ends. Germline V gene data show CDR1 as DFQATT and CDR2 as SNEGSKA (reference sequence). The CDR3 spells CSATSTAGTQYF. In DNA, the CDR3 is TGCAGTGCTACCAGCACGGCCGGTACGCAGTATTTT.

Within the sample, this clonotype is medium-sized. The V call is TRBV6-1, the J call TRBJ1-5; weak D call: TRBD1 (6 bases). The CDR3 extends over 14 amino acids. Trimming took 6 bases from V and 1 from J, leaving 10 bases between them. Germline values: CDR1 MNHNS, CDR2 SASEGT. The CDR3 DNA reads TGTGCCAGCAGGGGGACAACAAGCAATCAGCCCCAGCATTTT. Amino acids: CASRGTTSNQPQHF.

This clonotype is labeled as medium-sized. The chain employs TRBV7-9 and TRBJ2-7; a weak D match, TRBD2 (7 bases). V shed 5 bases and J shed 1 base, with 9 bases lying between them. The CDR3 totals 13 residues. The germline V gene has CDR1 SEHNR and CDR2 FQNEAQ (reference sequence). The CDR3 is CASSEGGSYEQYF. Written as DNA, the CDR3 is TGTGCCAGCAGCGAGGGGGGGTCCTACGAGCAGTACTTC.

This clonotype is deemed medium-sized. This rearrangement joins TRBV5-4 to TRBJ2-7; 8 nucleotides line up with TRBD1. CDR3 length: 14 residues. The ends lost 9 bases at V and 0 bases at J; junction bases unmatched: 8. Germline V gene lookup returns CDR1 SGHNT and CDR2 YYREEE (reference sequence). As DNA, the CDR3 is TGTGCCACCTCGGCCACAGGGGGCTCCTACGAGCAGTACTTC. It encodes CATSATGGSYEQYF.

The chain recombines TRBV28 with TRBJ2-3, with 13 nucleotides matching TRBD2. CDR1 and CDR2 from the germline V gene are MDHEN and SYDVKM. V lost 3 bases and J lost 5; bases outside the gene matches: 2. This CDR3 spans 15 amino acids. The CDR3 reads CASSFTSGRGDTQYF. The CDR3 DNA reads TGTGCCAGCAGTTTTACTAGCGGGAGGGGAGATACGCAGTATTTT.

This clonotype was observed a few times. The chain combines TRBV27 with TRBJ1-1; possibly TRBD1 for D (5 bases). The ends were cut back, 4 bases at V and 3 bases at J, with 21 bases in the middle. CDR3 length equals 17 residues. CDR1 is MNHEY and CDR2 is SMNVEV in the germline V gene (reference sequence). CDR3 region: CASSSREGRGLDTEAFF. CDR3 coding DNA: TGTGCCAGCAGTTCCCGGGAAGGGCGGGGGTTGGACACTGAAGCTTTCTTT.